This T cell receptor (beta chain) stems from a study of cytomegalovirus exposure and HLA in healthy donors. Whole-study results and caveats: TCR beta sequences reportedly predicted the HLA-A and HLA-B alleles of most subjects accurately. For most TCR sequences rarity was the rule, although some public TCRs occurred in many donors.

Amplification used 60 Vbeta primers and 13 Jbeta primers. Some clones are missing from TCRdb's copy, which holds only in-frame ones; the method was immunoSEQ multiplex PCR. Of some 140,000 clones in the sample, around 70% were seen once. Of note for this clone: Its cognate antigen is unknown.

The germline CDR1 and CDR2 sequences are LNHNV and YYDKDF (reference sequence). V lost 0 bases, J lost 4 bases, and 15 bases lay in between. This CDR3 contains 16 residues. This clonotype was sampled from a man aged 30 to 39 in good health and CMV-seronegative. The V call is TRBV15, the J call TRBJ1-1; no reliable D call. The sample consisted of PBMCs. CDR3 DNA sequence: TGTGCCACCAGCAGAGATCGCCCCCCCCAAGCCACTGAAGCTTTCTTT. It codes for CATSRDRPPQATEAFF.